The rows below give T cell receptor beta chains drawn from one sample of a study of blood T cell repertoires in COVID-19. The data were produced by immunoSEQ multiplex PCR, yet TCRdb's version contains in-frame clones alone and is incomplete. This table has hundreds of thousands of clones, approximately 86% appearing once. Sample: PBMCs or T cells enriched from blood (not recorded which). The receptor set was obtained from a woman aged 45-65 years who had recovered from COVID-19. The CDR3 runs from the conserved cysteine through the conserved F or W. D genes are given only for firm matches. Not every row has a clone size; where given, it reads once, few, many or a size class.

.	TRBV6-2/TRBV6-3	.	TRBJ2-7	CASSSGDYEQYF	TGTGCCAGCAGTTCGGGGGACTACGAGCAGTACTTC
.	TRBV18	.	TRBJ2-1	CASSPIVAGEQFF	TGTGCCAGCTCACCAATAGTTGCTGGTGAGCAGTTCTTC
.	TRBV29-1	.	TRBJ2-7	CSVELARSYEQYF	TGCAGCGTCGAGCTAGCGCGTTCCTACGAGCAGTACTTC
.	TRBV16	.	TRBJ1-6	CASSRLVDGNSPLHF	TGTGCCAGCAGCCGACTAGTAGATGGCAATTCACCCCTCCACTTT
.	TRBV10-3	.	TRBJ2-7	CAISESQGSYEQYF	TGTGCCATCAGTGAGTCACAGGGCTCCTACGAGCAGTACTTC
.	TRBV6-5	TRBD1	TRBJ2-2	CASRMTGDSTGELFF	TGTGCCAGCAGGATGACAGGGGACTCCACCGGGGAGCTGTTTTTT
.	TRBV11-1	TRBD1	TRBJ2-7	CASSMGQGGYEQYF	TGTGCCAGCAGCATGGGACAGGGAGGCTACGAGCAGTACTTC
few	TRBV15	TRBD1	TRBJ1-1	CATSWPGQMNTEAFF	TGTGCCACCAGCTGGCCGGGACAGATGAACACTGAAGCTTTCTTT
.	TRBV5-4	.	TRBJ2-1	CASSFPGGSYNEQFF	TGTGCCAGCAGCTTCCCCGGCGGCTCCTACAATGAGCAGTTCTTC
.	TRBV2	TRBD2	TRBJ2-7	CASSGGSGSAYEQYF	TGTGCCAGCAGTGGGGGAAGCGGGAGCGCCTACGAGCAGTACTTC
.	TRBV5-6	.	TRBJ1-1	CASSLQGTNTEAFF	TGTGCCAGCAGCTTACAGGGAACGAACACTGAAGCTTTCTTT
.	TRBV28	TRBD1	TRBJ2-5	CASSQRTGWQETQYF	TGTGCCAGCAGTCAAAGGACAGGGTGGCAAGAGACCCAGTACTTC
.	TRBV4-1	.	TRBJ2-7	CASSQESLELTPREQYF	TGCGCCAGCAGCCAAGAAAGCCTCGAACTCACCCCTCGCGAGCAGTACTTC
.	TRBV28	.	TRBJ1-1	CASSYVTGNTEAFF	TGTGCCAGCAGCTACGTGACAGGGAACACTGAAGCTTTCTTT
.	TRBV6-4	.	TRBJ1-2	CASSAGWSYGYTF	TGTGCCAGCAGTGCGGGATGGAGCTATGGCTACACCTTC
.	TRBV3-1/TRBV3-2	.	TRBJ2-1	CASSQGATEQFF	TGTGCCAGCAGCCAGGGGGCCACTGAGCAGTTCTTC
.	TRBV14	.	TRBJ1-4	CASSQNVGGNEKLFF	TGTGCCAGCAGCCAAAACGTTGGGGGGAATGAAAAACTGTTTTTT
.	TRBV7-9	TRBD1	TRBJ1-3	CASSSRTGVRGGNTIYF	TGTGCCAGCAGCTCCAGGACAGGCGTGCGGGGAGGAAACACCATATATTTT
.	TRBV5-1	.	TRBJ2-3	CASSYTRTSTDTQYF	TGCGCCAGCAGCTATACTAGGACCAGCACAGATACGCAGTATTTT
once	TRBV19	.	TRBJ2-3	CASSTLWRERTDTQYF	TGTGCCAGTAGCACCCTTTGGCGGGAACGCACAGATACGCAGTATTTT
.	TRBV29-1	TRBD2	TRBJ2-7	CSVEGTGTSSYEQYF	TGCAGCGTTGAAGGGACCGGGACTAGCAGCTACGAGCAGTACTTC
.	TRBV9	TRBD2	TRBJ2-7	CASSVGGISGSPSSYEQYF	TGTGCCAGCAGCGTAGGAGGTATTAGCGGGAGCCCGAGCTCCTACGAGCAGTACTTC
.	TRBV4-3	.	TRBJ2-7	CASSLGGGPYEQYF	TGCGCCAGCAGCCTTGGGGGCGGACCCTACGAGCAGTACTTC